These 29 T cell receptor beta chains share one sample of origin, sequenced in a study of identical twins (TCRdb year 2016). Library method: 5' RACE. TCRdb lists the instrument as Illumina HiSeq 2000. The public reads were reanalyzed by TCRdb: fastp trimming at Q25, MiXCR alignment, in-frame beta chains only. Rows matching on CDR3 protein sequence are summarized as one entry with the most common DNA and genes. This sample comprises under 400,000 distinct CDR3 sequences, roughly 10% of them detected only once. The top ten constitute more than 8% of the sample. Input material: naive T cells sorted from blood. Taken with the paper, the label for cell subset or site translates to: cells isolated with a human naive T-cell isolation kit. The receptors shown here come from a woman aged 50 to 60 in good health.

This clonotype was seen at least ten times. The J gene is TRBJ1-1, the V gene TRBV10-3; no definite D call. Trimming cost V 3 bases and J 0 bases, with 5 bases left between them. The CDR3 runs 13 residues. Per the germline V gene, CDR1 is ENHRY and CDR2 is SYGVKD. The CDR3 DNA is TGTGCCATCAGTGACAGTTTGAACACTGAAGCTTTCTTT. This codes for CAISDSLNTEAFF.

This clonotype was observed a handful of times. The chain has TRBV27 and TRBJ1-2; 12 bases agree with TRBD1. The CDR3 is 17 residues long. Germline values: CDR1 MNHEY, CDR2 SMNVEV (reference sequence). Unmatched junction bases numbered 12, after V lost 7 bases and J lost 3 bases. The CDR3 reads CASTPGTGGRRDYGYTF. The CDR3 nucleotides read TGTGCCAGCACCCCTGGGACAGGGGGCAGAAGGGACTATGGCTACACCTTC.

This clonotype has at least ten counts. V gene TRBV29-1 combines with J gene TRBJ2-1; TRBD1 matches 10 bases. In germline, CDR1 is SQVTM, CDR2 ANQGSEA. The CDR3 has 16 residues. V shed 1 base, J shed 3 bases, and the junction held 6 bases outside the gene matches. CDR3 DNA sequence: TGCAGCGTTGAAGTTCGCCGGGACAGGGGCTACAATGAGCAGTTCTTC. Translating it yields CSVEVRRDRGYNEQFF.

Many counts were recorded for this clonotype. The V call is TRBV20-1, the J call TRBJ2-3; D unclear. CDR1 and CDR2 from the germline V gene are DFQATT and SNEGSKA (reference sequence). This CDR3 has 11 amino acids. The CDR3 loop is CSARLGDTQYF. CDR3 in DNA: TGCAGCGCACGACTGGGGGATACGCAGTATTTT.

CDR3 sequence: CASSLSGLDPTGELFF. CDR3 nucleotides: TGCGCCAGCAGCTTGTCCGGTCTCGACCCCACCGGGGAGCTGTTTTTT. The chain carries TRBV5-1 and TRBJ2-2; D gene ambiguous. The CDR3 is 16 amino acids. V was pared by 1 base and J by 4 bases, with 14 bases between. CDR1 is SGHRS, CDR2 YFSETQ, per germline.

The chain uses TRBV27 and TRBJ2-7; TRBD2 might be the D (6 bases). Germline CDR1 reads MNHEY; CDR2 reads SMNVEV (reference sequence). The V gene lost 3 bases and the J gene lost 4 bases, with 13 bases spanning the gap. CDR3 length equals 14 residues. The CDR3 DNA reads TGTGCCAGCAGTTTTATGACTAGTATGTACGAGCAGTACTTC. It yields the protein CASSFMTSMYEQYF.

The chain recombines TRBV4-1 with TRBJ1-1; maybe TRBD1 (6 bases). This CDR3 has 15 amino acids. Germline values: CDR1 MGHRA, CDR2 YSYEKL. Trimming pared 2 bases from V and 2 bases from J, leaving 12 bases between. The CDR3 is CASSQRTGTNTEAFF. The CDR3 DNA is TGCGCCAGCAGCCAAAGAACAGGGACAAACACTGAAGCTTTCTTT.

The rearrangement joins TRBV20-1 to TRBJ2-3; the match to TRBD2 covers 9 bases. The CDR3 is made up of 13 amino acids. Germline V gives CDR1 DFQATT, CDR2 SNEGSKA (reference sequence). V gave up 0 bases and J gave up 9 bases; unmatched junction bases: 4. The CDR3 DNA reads TGCAGTGCTAGAGATCCCCTAGCGGGAACGCAGTATTTT. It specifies CSARDPLAGTQYF.

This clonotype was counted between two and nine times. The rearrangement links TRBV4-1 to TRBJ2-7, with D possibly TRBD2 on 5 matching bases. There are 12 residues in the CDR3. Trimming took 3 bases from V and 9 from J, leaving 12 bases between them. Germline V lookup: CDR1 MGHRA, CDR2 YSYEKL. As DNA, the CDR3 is TGCGCCAGCAGCCATGAAAACCGGGGGCAGTACTTC. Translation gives CASSHENRGQYF.

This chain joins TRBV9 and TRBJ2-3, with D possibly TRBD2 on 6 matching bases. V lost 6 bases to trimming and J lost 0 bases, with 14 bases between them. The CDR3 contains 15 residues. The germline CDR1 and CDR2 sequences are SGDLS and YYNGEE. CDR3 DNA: TGTGCCAGCACAGTGACGGGAGTGAGCACAGATACGCAGTATTTT. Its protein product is CASTVTGVSTDTQYF.

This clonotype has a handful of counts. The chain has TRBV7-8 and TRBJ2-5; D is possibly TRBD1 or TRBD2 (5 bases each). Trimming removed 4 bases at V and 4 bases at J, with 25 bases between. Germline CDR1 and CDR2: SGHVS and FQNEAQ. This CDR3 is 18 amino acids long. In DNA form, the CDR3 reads TGTGCCAGCAGCTCATTCGGACGGTCGGGGCCGGCGGGAGAGACCCAGTACTTC. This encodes CASSSFGRSGPAGETQYF.

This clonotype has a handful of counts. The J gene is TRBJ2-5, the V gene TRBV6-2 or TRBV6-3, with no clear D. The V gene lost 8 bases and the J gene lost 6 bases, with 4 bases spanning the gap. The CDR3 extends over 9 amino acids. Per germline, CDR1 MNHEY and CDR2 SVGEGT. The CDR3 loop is CASGKTQYF. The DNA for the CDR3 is TGTGCCAGCGGAAAGACCCAGTACTTC.

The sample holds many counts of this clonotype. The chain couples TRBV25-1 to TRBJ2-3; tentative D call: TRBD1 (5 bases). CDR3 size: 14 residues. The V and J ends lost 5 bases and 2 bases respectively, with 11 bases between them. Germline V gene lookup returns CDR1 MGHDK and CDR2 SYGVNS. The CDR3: CASSRPGPTDTQYF. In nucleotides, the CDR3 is TGTGCCAGCAGTAGGCCAGGGCCCACAGATACGCAGTATTTT. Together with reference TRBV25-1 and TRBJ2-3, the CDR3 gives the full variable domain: EADIYQTPRYLVIGTGKKITLECSQTMGHDKMYWYQQDPGMELHLIHYSYGVNSTEKGDLSSESTVSRIRTEHFPLTLESARPSHTSQYLCASSRPGPTDTQYFGPGTRLTVL.

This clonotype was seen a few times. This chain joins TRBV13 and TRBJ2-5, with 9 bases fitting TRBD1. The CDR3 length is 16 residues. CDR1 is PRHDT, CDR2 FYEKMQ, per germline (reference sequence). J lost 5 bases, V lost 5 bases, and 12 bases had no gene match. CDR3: CASSPVTGQGEETQYF. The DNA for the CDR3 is TGTGCCAGCAGCCCGGTTACGGGACAGGGAGAGGAGACCCAGTACTTC.

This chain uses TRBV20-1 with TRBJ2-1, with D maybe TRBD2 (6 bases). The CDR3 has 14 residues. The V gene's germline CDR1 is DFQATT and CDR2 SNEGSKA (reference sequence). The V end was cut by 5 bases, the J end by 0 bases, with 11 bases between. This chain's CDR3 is CSAARENSYNEQFF. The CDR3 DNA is TGCAGTGCTGCTCGGGAGAACTCCTACAATGAGCAGTTCTTC.

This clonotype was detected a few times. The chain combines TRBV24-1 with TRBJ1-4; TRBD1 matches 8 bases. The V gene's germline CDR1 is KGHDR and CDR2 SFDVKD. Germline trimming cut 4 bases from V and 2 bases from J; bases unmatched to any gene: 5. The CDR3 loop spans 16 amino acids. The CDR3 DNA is TGTGCCACCAGTGAAGACGGACAGGGTACTAATGAAAAACTGTTTTTT. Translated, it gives CATSEDGQGTNEKLFF.

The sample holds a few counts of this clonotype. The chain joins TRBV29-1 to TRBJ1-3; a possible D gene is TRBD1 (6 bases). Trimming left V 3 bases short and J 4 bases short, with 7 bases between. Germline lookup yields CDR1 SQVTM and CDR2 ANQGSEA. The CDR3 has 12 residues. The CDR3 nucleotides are TGCAGCGTTGATACAGGGGGAAACACCATATATTTT. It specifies CSVDTGGNTIYF.

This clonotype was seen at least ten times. Here the CDR3 DNA reads TGCAGCGTTGAAGTGGGCGGAGGACTTAACTATGGCTACACCTTC. Translating it yields CSVEVGGGLNYGYTF. The gene calls are TRBV29-1 and TRBJ1-2; D call uncertain. CDR1 SQVTM and CDR2 ANQGSEA come from the germline V gene. CDR3 length equals 15 residues. The V end lost 1 base, the J end lost 1 base, and 13 bases lay between the germline ends. Filled out from reference TRBV29-1 and TRBJ1-2, the complete variable domain reads SAVISQKPSRDICQRGTSLTIQCQVDSQVTMMFWYRQQPGQSLTLIATANQGSEATYESGFVIDKFPISRPNLTFSTLTVSNMSPEDSSIYLCSVEVGGGLNYGYTFGSGTRLTVV.

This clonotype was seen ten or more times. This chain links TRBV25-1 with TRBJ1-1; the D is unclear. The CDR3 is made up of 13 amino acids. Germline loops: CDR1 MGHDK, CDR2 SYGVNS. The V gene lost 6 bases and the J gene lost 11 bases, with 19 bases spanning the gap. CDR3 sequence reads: CASRDTLESRAFF. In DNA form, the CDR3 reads TGTGCCAGCAGAGATACTTTGGAATCGAGGGCTTTCTTT.

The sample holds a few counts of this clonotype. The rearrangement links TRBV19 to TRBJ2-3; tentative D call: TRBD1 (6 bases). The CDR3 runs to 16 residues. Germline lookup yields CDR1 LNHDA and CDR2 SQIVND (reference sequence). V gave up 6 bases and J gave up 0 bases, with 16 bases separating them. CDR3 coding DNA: TGTGCCAGTAGACAGGGTTTTCCCTCTAGCACAGATACGCAGTATTTT. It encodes CASRQGFPSSTDTQYF. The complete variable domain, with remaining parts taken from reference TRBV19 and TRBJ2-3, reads DGGITQSPKYLFRKEGQNVTLSCEQNLNHDAMYWYRQDPGQGLRLIYYSQIVNDFQKGDIAEGYSVSREKKESFPLTVTSAQKNPTAFYLCASRQGFPSSTDTQYFGPGTRLTVL.

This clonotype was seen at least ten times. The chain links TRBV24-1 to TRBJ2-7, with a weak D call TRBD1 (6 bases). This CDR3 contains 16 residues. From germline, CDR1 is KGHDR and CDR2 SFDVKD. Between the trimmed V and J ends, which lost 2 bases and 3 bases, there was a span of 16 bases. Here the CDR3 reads CATSDCPTGQGYEQYV. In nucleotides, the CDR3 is TGTGCCACCAGTGATTGTCCCACAGGGCAGGGCTACGAGCAGTACGTC.

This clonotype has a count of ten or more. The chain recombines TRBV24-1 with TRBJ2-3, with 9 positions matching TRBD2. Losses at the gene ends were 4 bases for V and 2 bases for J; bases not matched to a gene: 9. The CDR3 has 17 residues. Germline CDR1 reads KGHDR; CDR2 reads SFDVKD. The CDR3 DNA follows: TGTGCCACCAGTGACCCCATCCTAGCGGGAATCACAGATACGCAGTATTTT. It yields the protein CATSDPILAGITDTQYF.

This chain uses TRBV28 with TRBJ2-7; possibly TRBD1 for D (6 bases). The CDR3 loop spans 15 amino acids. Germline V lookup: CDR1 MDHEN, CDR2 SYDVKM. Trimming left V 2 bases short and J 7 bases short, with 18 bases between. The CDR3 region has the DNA TGTGCCAGCAGTTTAACCACAGGGTGGTATAAGGAGCAGTACTTC. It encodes CASSLTTGWYKEQYF.

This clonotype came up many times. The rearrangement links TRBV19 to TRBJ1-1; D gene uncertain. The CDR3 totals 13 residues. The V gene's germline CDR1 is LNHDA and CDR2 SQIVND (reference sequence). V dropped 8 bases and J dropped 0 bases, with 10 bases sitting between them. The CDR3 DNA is TGTGCCAGTCGTGGACTCTTGAACACTGAAGCTTTCTTT. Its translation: CASRGLLNTEAFF.

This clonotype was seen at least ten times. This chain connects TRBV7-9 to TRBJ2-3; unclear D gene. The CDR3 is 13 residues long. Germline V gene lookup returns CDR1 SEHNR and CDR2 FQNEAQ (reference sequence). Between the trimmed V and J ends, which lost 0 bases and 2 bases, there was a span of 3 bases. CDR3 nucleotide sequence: TGTGCCAGCAGCTTAGCGATCACAGATACGCAGTATTTT. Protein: CASSLAITDTQYF.

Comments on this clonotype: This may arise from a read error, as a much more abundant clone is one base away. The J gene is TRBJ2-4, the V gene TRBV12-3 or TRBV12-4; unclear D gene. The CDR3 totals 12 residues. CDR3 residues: CASSLDRNIKYF. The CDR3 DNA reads TGTGCCAGCAGTCTAGATAGAAACATTAAGTACTTC.

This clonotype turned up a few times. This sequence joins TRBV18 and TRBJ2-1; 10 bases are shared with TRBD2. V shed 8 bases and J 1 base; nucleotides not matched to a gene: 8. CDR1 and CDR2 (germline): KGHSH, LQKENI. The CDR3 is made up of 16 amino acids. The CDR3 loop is CASLSLSGGSYNEQFF. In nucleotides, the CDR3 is TGTGCCAGCCTCAGCCTTAGCGGGGGGTCCTACAATGAGCAGTTCTTC.

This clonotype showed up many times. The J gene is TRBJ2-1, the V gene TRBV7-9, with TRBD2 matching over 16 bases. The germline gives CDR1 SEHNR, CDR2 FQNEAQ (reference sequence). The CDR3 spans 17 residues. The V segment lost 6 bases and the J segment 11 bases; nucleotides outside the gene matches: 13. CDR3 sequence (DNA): TGTGCCAGCAGTCCCGTTCCGGGACTAGCGGGAGGGATCAAGCAGTTCTTC. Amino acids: CASSPVPGLAGGIKQFF.

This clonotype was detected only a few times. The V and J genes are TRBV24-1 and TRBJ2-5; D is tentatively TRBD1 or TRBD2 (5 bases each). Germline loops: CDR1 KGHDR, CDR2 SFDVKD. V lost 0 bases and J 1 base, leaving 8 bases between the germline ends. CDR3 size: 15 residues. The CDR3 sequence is CATSDLQGVQETQYF. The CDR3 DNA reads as TGTGCCACCAGTGATTTGCAGGGAGTCCAAGAGACCCAGTACTTC.